The present TCR beta chain was sequenced within a study of CD8 T cells in Susac syndrome. Random hexamers served to reverse transcribe about 0.45 to 1 ug RNA. TCRdb analysed the immunoSEQ multiplex PCR reads with MiXCR anew, one entry per CDR3 protein. The profile shows some 150,000 distinct CDR3 sequences, around 95% of them singletons. On this clonotype itself: The target antigen is unknown.

Points from the study as a whole: The study recognized that its TCR sequencing and HLA analysis covered a relatively small number of individuals.

Between the trimmed V and J ends, which lost 3 bases and 4 bases, there was a span of 7 bases. Germline CDR1 reads LNHDA; CDR2 reads SQIVND (reference sequence). This CDR3 spans 12 amino acids. The chain couples TRBV19 to TRBJ2-7, with D unresolved. The sequenced sample consisted of CD8+ T cells from PBMCs. The receptor comes from a human donor with multiple sclerosis. The CDR3 reads CASSMHPYEQYF. The CDR3 coding sequence is TGTGCCAGTAGTATGCACCCATACGAGCAGTACTTC. Full variable domain (rest looked up from reference TRBV19 and TRBJ2-7): DGGITQSPKYLFRKEGQNVTLSCEQNLNHDAMYWYRQDPGQGLRLIYYSQIVNDFQKGDIAEGYSVSREKKESFPLTVTSAQKNPTAFYLCASSMHPYEQYFGPGTRLTVT.